The 21 T cell receptor beta chains in this list originate from one sample, sequenced in a study of blood T cell repertoires in COVID-19. TCRdb's copy holds only in-frame clones and misses some; the assay was immunoSEQ multiplex PCR. Here the sample spans about 76,000 clones, 86% being singletons. The specimen sequenced was peripheral blood. These TCRs come from a human donor in a cohort sampled during active COVID-19.

The V and J genes are TRBV5-4 and TRBJ1-6; 9 positions agree with TRBD1. This CDR3 has 14 amino acids. V was clipped by 2 bases and J by 14 bases; unmatched bases: 8. From germline, CDR1 is SGHNT and CDR2 YYREEE (reference sequence). The DNA of the CDR3 is TGTGCCAGCAGCTTACAGGGGGCCGGTTTGACCCTCCACTTT. It encodes CASSLQGAGLTLHF.

The chain couples TRBV20-1 to TRBJ2-1, with 8 positions matching TRBD2. The CDR3 totals 15 residues. The germline V gene has CDR1 DFQATT and CDR2 SNEGSKA (reference sequence). The V and J ends lost 5 bases and 9 bases, in that order; junction bases with no gene match: 15. CDR3 residues: CSAGGLAPQSGEQFF. Here the CDR3 DNA reads TGCAGTGCTGGTGGACTAGCCCCTCAATCGGGTGAGCAGTTCTTC.

The V and J genes are TRBV5-1 and TRBJ2-5; TRBD2 might be the D (6 bases). CDR1 and CDR2 from the germline V gene are SGHRS and YFSETQ. This CDR3 is built from 14 residues. The germline V and J ends were trimmed by 4 bases and 1 base, with 11 bases remaining between them. The CDR3 protein is CASSTGTSQETQYF. The CDR3 DNA is TGCGCCAGCAGCACCGGGACTTCCCAAGAGACCCAGTACTTC.

The genes are TRBV5-1 and TRBJ2-1, with 8 bases lining up with TRBD2. V was clipped by 2 bases and J by 5 bases; unmatched bases: 6. This CDR3 has 15 residues. Germline loops: CDR1 SGHRS, CDR2 YFSETQ. The CDR3 region has the DNA TGCGCCAGCAGCTTACTAGCGGACCTAAACAATGAGCAGTTCTTC. Protein: CASSLLADLNNEQFF.

The V and J genes are TRBV7-8 and TRBJ1-1; tentative D call: TRBD1 (6 bases). This CDR3 spans 15 amino acids. Germline lookup yields CDR1 SGHVS and CDR2 FQNEAQ. The V and J ends lost 2 bases and 0 bases respectively, with 10 bases between them. The DNA for the CDR3 is TGTGCCAGCAGCTTAATGGCAGGGGTGAACACTGAAGCTTTCTTT. Residues: CASSLMAGVNTEAFF.

The rearrangement links TRBV1 to TRBJ2-3; the table assigns TRBD2, which was not confirmed against the DNA. TRBV1 counts as a pseudogene. The CDR3 totals 15 residues. The CDR3 sequence: CTSSYKAGSTDTQYF. As DNA, the CDR3 is TGCACCAGCAGCTACAAAGCGGGAAGCACAGATACGCAGTATTTT.

The chain couples TRBV5-1 to TRBJ2-3; possible D gene TRBD2, 6 bases. The V end was cut by 0 bases, the J end by 0 bases, with 17 bases between. Germline-derived CDR1 and CDR2 are SGHRS and YFSETQ. The CDR3 has 18 amino acids. CDR3 nucleotides: TGCGCCAGCAGCTTGGGGCGGCCCGGGGGATCTAGCACAGATACGCAGTATTTT. It yields the protein CASSLGRPGGSSTDTQYF.

The J gene is TRBJ2-7, the V gene TRBV28; 9 positions match TRBD1. CDR1 is MDHEN and CDR2 is SYDVKM in the germline V gene. The CDR3 has 15 amino acids. The V segment lost 3 bases and the J segment 4 bases; nucleotides outside the gene matches: 7. The CDR3 coding sequence is TGTGCCAGCAGTTTGGGCGGACAGGGGAGGTACGAGCAGTACTTC. This translates into CASSLGGQGRYEQYF. Complete variable domain (other parts from reference TRBV28 and TRBJ2-7): DVKVTQSSRYLVKRTGEKVFLECVQDMDHENMFWYRQDPGLGLRLIYFSYDVKMKEKGDIPEGYSVSREKKERFSLILESASTNQTSMYLCASSLGGQGRYEQYFGPGTRLTVT.

The rearrangement joins TRBV5-8 to TRBJ1-4, with D unresolved. CDR1 and CDR2 from the germline V gene are SGHTS and YDEGEE. V was pared by 4 bases and J by 2 bases, with 15 bases between. The CDR3 contains 16 residues. CDR3 in DNA: TGTGCCAGCAGCCCAGAAGGTCTCAGGACTAATGAAAAACTGTTTTTT. This sequence encodes CASSPEGLRTNEKLFF.

This clone was counted once. V is TRBV7-3 and J is TRBJ2-1; possibly TRBD2 for D (6 bases). Trimming cost V 8 bases and J 10 bases, with 21 bases left between them. Germline V gives CDR1 SGHTA, CDR2 FQGTGA. The CDR3 sequence is 14 residues long. The CDR3 sequence: CASGTGQVAGEQFF. Here the CDR3 DNA reads TGTGCCAGCGGAACTGGGCAGGTCGCGGGAGAGCAGTTCTTC.

The rearrangement uses TRBV3-1 (or the pseudogene TRBV3-2) and TRBJ1-5, with 7 bases that match TRBD1. Germline loops: CDR1 LGHDT, CDR2 YNNKEL (reference sequence). Trimming at V came to 3 bases and at J to 0 bases, leaving 5 bases not matched to a gene. CDR3 length equals 16 residues. This chain's CDR3 is CASSHGQETSNQPQHF. In DNA, the CDR3 is TGTGCCAGCAGCCATGGACAGGAAACTAGCAATCAGCCCCAGCATTTT.

The chain carries TRBV5-1 and TRBJ2-3; 10 positions match TRBD2. This CDR3 is 20 amino acids long. V shed 1 base and J 0 bases; nucleotides not matched to a gene: 14. Germline V gene data show CDR1 as SGHRS and CDR2 as YFSETQ. The CDR3 region is CASSLLGQRGGPESTDTQYF. CDR3 sequence (DNA): TGCGCCAGCAGCTTGTTAGGCCAGCGGGGGGGCCCGGAGAGCACAGATACGCAGTATTTT.

The genes are TRBV5-1 and TRBJ2-7; 9 bases agree with TRBD2. Germline values: CDR1 SGHRS, CDR2 YFSETQ. J lost 3 bases, V lost 4 bases, and 5 bases had no gene match. The CDR3 sequence is 14 residues long. The CDR3 loop is CASSNSGRIYEQYF. The CDR3 DNA is TGCGCCAGCAGCAATAGCGGGAGAATCTACGAGCAGTACTTC.

This chain links TRBV21-1 with TRBJ2-1; the DNA was not used to check the table's D call, TRBD1. TRBV21-1 is noted as a pseudogene. CDR3 size: 19 residues. The CDR3, as DNA: TGTGCCAGCAGCGCTTCGGCTATCACAAGGTCCCATATTACAGTTGAGCAGTTCTTC. Residues: CASSASAITRSHITVEQFF.

This sequence joins TRBV5-1 and TRBJ2-3; 10 positions agree with TRBD2. The CDR3 contains 16 residues. Germline V gene sequence: CDR1 SGHRS, CDR2 YFSETQ. Germline trimming cut 1 base from V and 5 bases from J; bases unmatched to any gene: 7. The CDR3 DNA reads as TGCGCCAGCAGCTTGTCCCTAGCGGGAGAAATAGATACGCAGTATTTT. Its translation is CASSLSLAGEIDTQYF.

The V and J genes are TRBV27 and TRBJ2-7; the D gene is possibly TRBD1 (7 bases). Germline V CDR1 and CDR2: MNHEY, SMNVEV (reference sequence). Trimming took off 3 bases at V and 5 bases at J, with 20 bases between the two ends. The CDR3 totals 16 residues. CDR3 nucleotide sequence: TGTGCCAGCAGTTTCAGTCCGCCAGGGGGGACCCACGAGCAGTACTTC. Its protein is CASSFSPPGGTHEQYF.

The chain combines TRBV9 with TRBJ2-3, with D tentatively TRBD2 (6 bases). V lost 6 bases and J lost 0, with 11 bases in between. The CDR3 spans 14 residues. Germline lookup yields CDR1 SGDLS and CDR2 YYNGEE. In nucleotides, the CDR3 is TGTGCCAGCATGAGACTAGGGAGCACAGATACGCAGTATTTT. It codes for CASMRLGSTDTQYF.

With regard to this clone: One junction end does not reproduce the germline sequence, and a read error may be involved. V gene TRBV7-7 combines with J gene TRBJ1-1; a possible D gene is TRBD1 (6 bases). Germline V gene lookup returns CDR1 SSHAT and CDR2 FNYEAQ (reference sequence). This CDR3 contains 15 residues. The CDR3 here is CASSLGGGMNTEAFF. The CDR3 DNA reads as TGTGCTAGCAGCTTAGGGGGAGGTATGAACACTGAAGCTTTCTTT.

The CDR3 nucleotides read TGTGCCAGCAGTTTAGGCAGGGACACGAAGCAGTTCTTC. It yields the protein CASSLGRDTKQFF. The chain combines TRBV27 with TRBJ2-1; D is perhaps TRBD1 (6 bases). V lost 2 bases to trimming and J lost 11 bases, with 13 bases between them. Germline assignment: CDR1 MNHEY and CDR2 SMNVEV (reference sequence). This CDR3 spans 13 amino acids.

The chain links TRBV10-3 to TRBJ1-2; a possible D gene is TRBD1 (6 bases). The length of the CDR3 is 14 residues. Germline lookup yields CDR1 ENHRY and CDR2 SYGVKD. V lost 7 bases and J 2 bases, leaving 14 bases between the germline ends. This CDR3 reads CAITEWGPNYGYTF. As DNA, the CDR3 is TGTGCCATCACAGAGTGGGGGCCAAACTATGGCTACACCTTC.

The DNA for the CDR3 is TGTGCCATCAGAGGGACAGGGGGTAATGAAAAACTGTTTTTT. Translation gives CAIRGTGGNEKLFF. The chain combines TRBV10-3 with TRBJ1-4; 11 bases map to TRBD1. The germline CDR1 and CDR2 sequences are ENHRY and SYGVKD. This CDR3 comprises 14 residues. Germline trimming cut 6 bases from V and 4 bases from J; bases unmatched to any gene: 1.